One and the same sample provided the 11 T cell receptor beta chains below, sequenced in a study of T cell repertoires in cytomegalovirus infection. MiXCR, run by TCRdb on the reads, gives a single entry per CDR3 protein. The profile shows about 180,000 distinct CDR3 sequences, roughly 14% of them singletons. Sample: PBMCs. The receptors come from a human donor in good health (CMV status not recorded). Some clones in this sample may be carry-over from other donors' samples.

The J gene is TRBJ2-1, the V gene TRBV3-1; no firm D call. Germline V lookup: CDR1 LGHDT, CDR2 YNNKEL (reference sequence). V was cut by 0 bases and J by 10 bases, with 13 bases left in between. This CDR3 region has 14 residues. CDR3 amino acids: CASSQDLGRSEQFF. In nucleotides, the CDR3 is TGTGCCAGCAGCCAAGATCTCGGCCGTTCAGAGCAGTTCTTC.

This rearrangement joins TRBV28 to TRBJ2-2, with D uncertain. This CDR3 region has 15 residues. V gave up 5 bases and J gave up 3 bases, with 13 bases separating them. The germline CDR1 and CDR2 sequences are MDHEN and SYDVKM. CDR3 DNA: TGTGCCAGCAGTCCCGCTAGGGCGGACACCGGGGAGCTGTTTTTT. It codes for CASSPARADTGELFF.

At least ten counts were recorded for this clonotype. CDR3 nucleotide sequence: TGCGCCAGCAGCCAAGGATGGGGCGGGGATGAGCAGTTCTTC. This sequence encodes CASSQGWGGDEQFF. The genes are TRBV4-1 and TRBJ2-1, with D tentatively TRBD2 (6 bases). Trimming took 1 base from V and 8 from J, leaving 12 bases between them. From germline, CDR1 is MGHRA and CDR2 YSYEKL. The CDR3 is 14 residues long.

The rearrangement uses TRBV12-3 or TRBV12-4 and TRBJ2-5; the match to TRBD2 covers 11 bases. The V gene end was trimmed by 6 bases and the J gene end by 3 bases; junction bases not matched to a gene: 6. CDR3 length: 15 residues. CDR3 nucleotide sequence: TGTGCCAGCAGAGGTAGCGGGAGGGACAAAGAGACCCAGTACTTC. Protein product: CASRGSGRDKETQYF.

DNA of the CDR3: TGCAGCGTTGGGGCTAGCGGCCAAGAGACCCAGTACTTC. This encodes CSVGASGQETQYF. V gene TRBV29-1 combines with J gene TRBJ2-5, with TRBD2 identical over 7 bases. Germline V gene sequence: CDR1 SQVTM, CDR2 ANQGSEA. CDR3 size: 13 residues. V dropped 4 bases and J dropped 1; count of bases not matched to a gene: 3.

This rearrangement joins TRBV20-1 to TRBJ2-7; possibly TRBD1 or TRBD2 for D (5 bases each). The CDR3 consists of 14 residues. With 4 bases removed from V and 3 bases from J, the gap between germline ends came to 16 bases. Per the germline V gene, CDR1 is DFQATT and CDR2 is SNEGSKA (reference sequence). CDR3 loop: CSAKMGESYYEQYF. Written as DNA, the CDR3 is TGCAGTGCTAAGATGGGGGAGAGCTACTACGAGCAGTACTTC.

The V gene is TRBV28, the J gene TRBJ2-1; 9 bases map to TRBD2. J lost 9 bases, V lost 7 bases, and 10 bases had no gene match. Germline-derived CDR1 and CDR2 are MDHEN and SYDVKM. CDR3 length: 14 amino acids. CDR3 residues: CASTWGGRDGEQFF. The CDR3 DNA sequence: TGTGCCAGCACCTGGGGCGGGAGGGATGGTGAGCAGTTCTTC.

This clonotype was counted many times. V and J are TRBV7-2 and TRBJ2-3; the D is unclear. Trimming cost V 7 bases and J 6 bases, with 14 bases left between them. This CDR3 spans 13 amino acids. CDR1 and CDR2 from the germline V gene are SGHTA and FQGNSA. The chain's CDR3 is CASILFGLDTQYF. In DNA form, the CDR3 reads TGTGCCAGCATCCTCTTCGGATTGGATACGCAGTATTTT.

There are a few counts of this clonotype. The chain uses TRBV6-5 and TRBJ2-7, with D possibly TRBD1 on 6 matching bases. Trimming removed 5 bases from V and 4 bases from J, with 12 bases in between. The CDR3 sequence is 13 residues long. Per the germline V gene, CDR1 is MNHEY and CDR2 is SVGAGI. DNA of the CDR3: TGTGCCAGCAGTCTCTCCGGACAGTACGAGCAGTACTTC. It codes for CASSLSGQYEQYF.

This CDR3 reads CSAGQGTFEQYF. DNA of the CDR3: TGCAGTGCTGGACAGGGAACGTTCGAGCAGTACTTC. This sequence joins TRBV20-1 and TRBJ2-7; 8 positions match TRBD1. Germline CDR1 reads DFQATT; CDR2 reads SNEGSKA (reference sequence). V was clipped by 5 bases and J by 6 bases; unmatched bases: 6. This CDR3 region has 12 residues.

The rearrangement uses TRBV19 and TRBJ1-1; D is undetermined. Trimming removed 7 bases at V and 5 bases at J, with 17 bases between. CDR1 is LNHDA, CDR2 SQIVND, per germline (reference sequence). There are 14 residues in the CDR3. CDR3 loop: CASNPRRSRTEAFF. CDR3 sequence (DNA): TGTGCCAGTAACCCACGAAGGAGCCGGACTGAAGCTTTCTTT.